This TCR beta chain was sequenced during a study of blood T cell repertoires in COVID-19. Study information: The analysed material was cDNA or gDNA that came from T cells, B-cell-depleted T cells, or PBMCs.

CDR3 length equals 19 residues. Trimming removed 0 bases from V and 6 bases from J, with 25 bases in between. The V gene's germline CDR1 is SNHLY and CDR2 FYNNEI. Living in 24 US areas, the participants were between roughly 18 and 90 years of age. Participants had their cohort set by participant-reported clinical history. Per the authors' pipeline: Reference gene primer amplification in the assay estimated nucleated cell counts. The data were produced by immunoSEQ multiplex PCR, yet TCRdb's version contains in-frame clones alone and is incomplete. That table supplies the V and J calls and clone size; D and trimming were determined from the DNA. The sample records some 230,000 clones, 80% to 90% being singletons.

The rearrangement joins TRBV2 to TRBJ2-3; D is possibly TRBD2 (7 bases). The sequence was obtained from a woman between 18 and 29 years old in a cohort exposed to, infected with or recovered from COVID-19 (not recorded which). Sequencing input: PBMCs or T cells enriched from blood (not recorded which). In DNA, the CDR3 is TGTGCCAGCAGTGAAGCGGCGCGGCGGGGGCGGGACCCGGGTGATACGCAGTATTTT. Amino acids: CASSEAARRGRDPGDTQYF.